This T cell receptor (beta chain) derives from a study of blood T cell repertoires in COVID-19. Study information: The study drew acute and convalescent COVID-19 samples from the United States, Italy and Spain.

The CDR3 runs 14 residues. The junction had 2 bases not matched to a gene; V was cut back by 4 bases and J by 4 bases. Germline V CDR1 and CDR2: LNHDA, SQIVND (reference sequence). TCRdb's table, derived via immunoSEQ multiplex PCR, lists solely in-frame clones and lacks some. The top ten clones hold under 5.5% of a sample with 120,000 to 150,000 clones, approximately 88% of them seen once. The chain combines TRBV19 with TRBJ2-1; 9 bases align to TRBD2. The sample was peripheral blood. The TCR sequence derives from a human donor in a cohort sampled during active COVID-19. Here the CDR3 DNA reads TGTGCCAGTAGTACCCTAGCGGGGTACAATGAGCAGTTCTTC. Its protein is CASSTLAGYNEQFF.